The 22 T cell receptor beta chains listed next were all sequenced from one sample in a study of cytomegalovirus exposure and HLA in healthy donors. Here immunoSEQ multiplex PCR was the method, and the copy in TCRdb shows in-frame clones only, minus some. The sample has 150,000 to 200,000 clones; about 87% are singletons. The sample taken for sequencing was PBMCs. The receptor set was obtained from a woman in her twenties or thirties in good health and CMV-seronegative.

The table lists this clone with a count of one. This chain connects TRBV6-6 to TRBJ1-5; D possibly corresponds to TRBD1 (5 bases). The germline V gene encodes CDR1 MNHNY and CDR2 SVGAGI (reference sequence). Trimming pared 7 bases from V and 1 base from J, leaving 8 bases between. This CDR3 contains 13 residues. The DNA for the CDR3 is TGTGCCAGCACTGGGGGGAGCAATCAGCCCCAGCATTTT. Translating it yields CASTGGSNQPQHF.

Worth noting for this clone: The sample has other DNA sequences that encode this CDR3 too. This chain connects TRBV11-2 to TRBJ1-2; unclear D gene. CDR1 SGHAT and CDR2 FQNNGV come from the germline V gene. Trimming shortened V by 1 base and J by 6 bases, and 6 bases separated the two germline ends. The CDR3 covers 12 residues. The CDR3 region has the DNA TGTGCCAGCAGCTTAGCGGGAAATGGCTACACCTTC. This translates into CASSLAGNGYTF.

J is TRBJ1-5 and V is TRBV27, with TRBD1 as a possible D gene (6 bases). CDR1 MNHEY and CDR2 SMNVEV come from the germline V gene (reference sequence). V was pared by 4 bases and J by 2 bases, with 15 bases between. There are 16 residues in the CDR3. The CDR3: CASSSRQGSGNQPQHF. The CDR3, as DNA: TGTGCCAGCAGTTCTCGGCAGGGGAGCGGCAATCAGCCCCAGCATTTT.

This chain uses TRBV7-8 with TRBJ1-4, with 8 bases matching TRBD1. The CDR3 extends over 15 amino acids. After removal of 2 bases from V and 4 bases from J, the junction contained 3 bases not matched to a gene. CDR1 is SGHVS and CDR2 is FQNEAQ in the germline V gene. The CDR3 sequence: CASSLWGQVNEKLFF. CDR3 nucleotide sequence: TGTGCCAGCAGCTTATGGGGACAGGTTAATGAAAAACTGTTTTTT.

The chain employs TRBV6-6 and TRBJ1-6; D perhaps matches TRBD1 (5 bases). Germline assignment: CDR1 MNHNY and CDR2 SVGAGI (reference sequence). V was trimmed by 6 bases and J by 10 bases, leaving 22 bases between them. CDR3 size: 16 residues. CDR3 loop: CASSYARDSLPSPLHF. As DNA, the CDR3 is TGTGCCAGCAGCTATGCCAGGGATTCTTTGCCCTCACCCCTCCACTTT.

The J gene is TRBJ2-7, the V gene TRBV27; D may be TRBD2 (7 bases). The CDR3 sequence is 14 residues long. Deletions cut 2 bases from V and 4 bases from J, with 12 bases between. Per germline, CDR1 MNHEY and CDR2 SMNVEV (reference sequence). Here the CDR3 DNA reads TGTGCCAGCAGTTTAACGGGGGGCCTATACGAGCAGTACTTC. The encoded protein is CASSLTGGLYEQYF.

The CDR3 loop is CASSMGLARQETQYF. Here the CDR3 DNA reads TGCGCCAGCAGCATGGGACTAGCGAGGCAAGAGACCCAGTACTTC. The chain is built from TRBV5-1 and TRBJ2-5; 10 nucleotides match TRBD2. Germline V gene lookup returns CDR1 SGHRS and CDR2 YFSETQ. This CDR3 has 15 residues. The J segment lost 2 bases and the V segment lost 4 bases, leaving 5 bases of the junction unmatched.

The genes are TRBV2 and TRBJ2-7; tentative D call: TRBD1 (5 bases). The V end was cut by 8 bases, the J end by 0 bases, with 8 bases between. Germline values: CDR1 SNHLY, CDR2 FYNNEI. This CDR3 is built from 12 residues. The CDR3 nucleotides read TGTGCCAGCGCACAGGTCTCCTACGAGCAGTACTTC. It encodes CASAQVSYEQYF.

The J gene is TRBJ1-1, the V gene TRBV14; D is possibly TRBD1 (5 bases). The CDR3 has 15 residues. Deletions cut 4 bases from V and 4 bases from J, with 16 bases between. CDR1 SGHDN and CDR2 FVKESK come from the germline V gene. In DNA, the CDR3 is TGTGCCAGCAGCCCCGGGAGGGGTCCATTCACTGAAGCTTTCTTT. As protein: CASSPGRGPFTEAFF.

The chain joins TRBV30 to TRBJ1-6; TRBD1 might be the D (6 bases). The V gene lost 0 bases and the J gene lost 10 bases, with 13 bases spanning the gap. The CDR3 length is 14 residues. Germline assignment: CDR1 GTSNPN and CDR2 SVGIG (reference sequence). CDR3 loop: CAWSVGGAKSPLHF. The CDR3 coding sequence is TGTGCCTGGAGTGTCGGGGGGGCAAAATCACCCCTCCACTTT.

The chain has TRBV14 and TRBJ2-7, with a possible D match to TRBD1 (6 bases). The CDR3 consists of 13 residues. The germline V and J ends were trimmed by 1 base and 6 bases, with 10 bases remaining between them. Germline CDR1 is SGHDN and CDR2 is FVKESK. The DNA for the CDR3 is TGTGCCAGCAGCCAAGTTCGAGGGGGCGAGCAGTACTTC. This sequence encodes CASSQVRGGEQYF.

The chain couples TRBV2 to TRBJ2-2, with 8 nucleotides matching TRBD2. Trimming at V came to 1 base and at J to 5 bases, leaving 3 bases not matched to a gene. The CDR3 consists of 15 residues. Per germline, CDR1 SNHLY and CDR2 FYNNEI. The CDR3 is CASSEVGTSTGELFF. The DNA of the CDR3 is TGTGCCAGCAGTGAAGTGGGGACTAGTACCGGGGAGCTGTTTTTT.

V is TRBV10-2 and J is TRBJ2-5; D is ambiguous. This CDR3 has 15 amino acids. CDR1 is WSHSY, CDR2 SAAADI, per germline. The V gene lost 0 bases and the J gene lost 6 bases, with 14 bases spanning the gap. The CDR3 here is CASSESKTPRKTQYF. The CDR3 nucleotides read TGCGCCAGCAGTGAGTCTAAGACTCCGAGAAAGACCCAGTACTTC.

The J gene is TRBJ1-1, the V gene TRBV5-1; no clear D. CDR3 length: 12 amino acids. V was trimmed by 2 bases and J by 3 bases, leaving 5 bases between them. Germline-derived CDR1 and CDR2 are SGHRS and YFSETQ. The CDR3 DNA reads TGCGCCAGCAGCTTCCGGGACACTGAAGCTTTCTTT. Translating gives CASSFRDTEAFF.

This clone occurred once. This sequence joins TRBV9 and TRBJ1-1, with D possibly matching TRBD1 (6 bases). Trimming left V 0 bases short and J 1 base short, with 19 bases between. The CDR3 sequence is 18 residues long. Germline assignment: CDR1 SGDLS and CDR2 YYNGEE. CDR3 bases: TGTGCCAGCAGCGTAGCTACCGGGACATCACTAGGGAACACTGAAGCTTTCTTT. Translation gives CASSVATGTSLGNTEAFF. Full variable domain (missing parts from reference TRBV9 and TRBJ1-1): DSGVTQTPKHLITATGQRVTLRCSPRSGDLSVYWYQQSLDQGLQFLIQYYNGEERAKGNILERFSAQQFPDLHSELNLSSLELGDSALYFCASSVATGTSLGNTEAFFGQGTRLTVV.

This clone has only a few counts. The chain carries TRBV19 and TRBJ1-3, with D tentatively TRBD1 (5 bases). The length of the CDR3 is 14 residues. The V and J ends lost 4 bases and 0 bases respectively, with 7 bases between them. Germline CDR1 reads LNHDA; CDR2 reads SQIVND (reference sequence). The CDR3 DNA reads TGTGCCAGTAGTACAGGGAACTCTGGAAACACCATATATTTT. It encodes CASSTGNSGNTIYF.

CDR3 region: CASSQDLSSYNSPLHF. The CDR3 bases are TGCGCCAGCAGCCAAGACCTAAGCTCCTATAATTCACCCCTCCACTTT. The chain carries TRBV4-1 and TRBJ1-6; no clear D. CDR1 and CDR2 from the germline V gene are MGHRA and YSYEKL. V was cut by 0 bases and J by 0 bases, with 6 bases left in between. This CDR3 has 16 amino acids.

J is TRBJ2-1 and V is TRBV6-4; 9 bases are a match to TRBD1. The CDR3 consists of 14 residues. Germline V gene data show CDR1 as MRHNA and CDR2 as SNTAGT. With V trimmed by 4 bases and J by 9 bases, 7 bases remained unmatched. The CDR3 protein is CASSGGTGRTEQFF. The CDR3 DNA follows: TGTGCCAGCAGTGGCGGGACAGGGCGTACTGAGCAGTTCTTC.

This sequence joins TRBV6-4 and TRBJ2-1; 7 bases fit TRBD1. With 0 bases clipped from V and 3 bases from J, the junction kept 5 bases outside the gene matches. The CDR3 is made up of 16 amino acids. CDR1 is MRHNA, CDR2 SNTAGT, per germline. The CDR3 coding sequence is TGTGCCAGCAGTGACTCAGGTACAGGGGACTACAATGAGCAGTTCTTC. This codes for CASSDSGTGDYNEQFF.

The chain couples TRBV27 to TRBJ1-1; no clear D. Germline values: CDR1 MNHEY, CDR2 SMNVEV (reference sequence). V lost 5 bases to trimming and J lost 0 bases, with 10 bases between them. This CDR3 has 14 residues. CDR3 sequence reads: CASSRPGLNTEAFF. The CDR3 nucleotides read TGTGCCAGCAGTCGTCCCGGTTTGAACACTGAAGCTTTCTTT.

The chain employs TRBV5-1 and TRBJ1-1, with 7 bases identical to TRBD1. Germline CDR1 SGHRS, CDR2 YFSETQ. The CDR3 is 16 residues long. Losses at the gene ends were 0 bases for V and 0 bases for J; bases not matched to a gene: 5. This CDR3 is CASSLATGAMNTEAFF. CDR3 bases: TGCGCCAGCAGCTTGGCCACAGGGGCGATGAACACTGAAGCTTTCTTT.

The chain uses TRBV2 and TRBJ1-4; TRBD1 matches 8 bases. Germline V lookup: CDR1 SNHLY, CDR2 FYNNEI. The CDR3 length is 14 residues. V was pared by 5 bases and J by 2 bases, with 1 base of the junction left unmatched. DNA for the CDR3: TGTGCCAGCAGTCGGACAGGGACTAATGAAAAACTGTTTTTT. Protein product: CASSRTGTNEKLFF.